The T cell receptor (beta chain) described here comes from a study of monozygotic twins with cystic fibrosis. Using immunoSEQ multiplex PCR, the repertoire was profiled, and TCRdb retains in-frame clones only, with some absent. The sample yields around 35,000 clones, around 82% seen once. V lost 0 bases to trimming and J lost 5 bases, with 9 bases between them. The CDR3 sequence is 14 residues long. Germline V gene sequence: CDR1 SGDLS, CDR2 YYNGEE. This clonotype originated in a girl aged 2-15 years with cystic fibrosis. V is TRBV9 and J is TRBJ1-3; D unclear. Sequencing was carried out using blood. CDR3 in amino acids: CASSVVASRNTIYF. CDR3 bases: TGTGCCAGCAGCGTAGTTGCGTCCCGAAACACCATATATTTT.